The T cell receptor beta chain described here comes from a study of OX40 agonist ivuxolimab in advanced cancers. This clone was seen more than once but under ten times. Sequencing used immunoSEQ multiplex PCR; TCRdb keeps in-frame clones, though not all of them. The repertoire holds approximately 7,000 clones, more than 70% seen once, with 35% to 40% in the top ten. Deletions cut 3 bases from V and 6 bases from J, with 18 bases between. Germline values: CDR1 SGDLS, CDR2 YYNGEE. The CDR3 extends over 16 amino acids. Sequenced material: CD4+ or CD8+ T cells sorted from blood, taken in a trial of the OX40 agonist ivuxolimab. V is TRBV9 and J is TRBJ1-4; the D gene is possibly TRBD1 (6 bases). The receptor was derived from an adult with an advanced solid tumor such as melanoma, head and neck, liver or kidney cancer. The CDR3, as DNA: TGTGCCAGCAGCGAACGTCCAGGACAGCCGGATGAAAAACTGTTTTTT. This encodes CASSERPGQPDEKLFF.